The T cell receptor (beta chain) described here comes from a study of T cells expressing NK-cell markers (dated by TCRdb to 2020 to 2022). About the investigation overall: Three sorted T-cell subsets (CD3+CD56+NKG2C+, CD3+CD56+NKG2C- and CD3+CD56-NKG2C+) from about 8 donors had their TCR beta-chain repertoires profiled. Among the eight sequenced donors, only one was HCMV-seronegative, while the other seven were HCMV-seropositive. The study sequenced eight donors, all healthy volunteers chosen at random: three men and five women. Libraries were sequenced as 2 x 150 bp reads on Illumina HiSeq 2000/2500, MiSeq or NextSeq. Results the study describes overall, beyond this receptor: Those dominant clonotypes were again the most abundant among CD3+CD56-NKG2C+ cells in a few donors, at roughly 25-60.1%. Whether the expanded NKG2C-expressing T cell clones were specific for HCMV antigens was left unclear. In over 5 donors, the dominant CD3+CD56+NKG2C+ clonotypes were among the top 10 CD8+ clonotypes and accounted for about 1.0-7.5% of CD8+ T cells.

Sequencing used an Illumina HiSeq 2000. TCR beta cDNA libraries were prepared using 5'RACE template switching, which introduced a universal primer site and unique molecular identifiers. cDNA synthesis was primed from the TCR beta constant segment, followed by two successive PCR amplification steps. Turning to the authors' computational methods: MIGEC handled demultiplexing of the reads and grouping by UMI, while MiTCR was used to assemble and quantify clonotypes. To exclude erroneous sequences, any TCR cDNA sequence not supported by at least two reads was discarded. The tcR package was used for downstream repertoire analysis, with clonotypes matched between fractions based on CDR3 nucleotide sequence plus V segment. VDJmatch was used to annotate antigen specificity against VDJdb, with one amino acid substitution in CDR3 permitted. With the reads reprocessed by TCRdb, a single entry stands for each CDR3 protein sequence and no DNA is reported. TCRdb, not the original authors, processed these V and J calls. This sample's table has entries for a few hundred thousand distinct CDR3 sequences. Together, the top ten hold roughly 5.2% of the sample.

With respect to this clonotype: What antigen it recognizes has not been identified.

A commercial ELISA kit detecting HCMV-specific IgG in serum was used to determine HCMV serostatus. Peripheral blood mononuclear cells were isolated from blood by Ficoll density gradient centrifugation. The sample consisted of blood T cells: a sorted CD56 or NKG2C T cell subset, CD4+ or CD8+ T cells, or bulk PBMC T cells (not recorded which). This clonotype originated in a man aged 18 to 69 in good health.

The CDR3 region: CSAHYQNTDTQYF. The sequence is built from TRBV20-1 and TRBJ2-3. From the cysteine through the phenylalanine, the CDR3 covers 13 amino acids. No coding sequence is recorded. Based on the germline V gene (reference sequence), the CDR1 and CDR2 sequences are DFQATT and SNEGSKA.